The 23 T cell receptor beta chains in this list originate from one sample, sequenced in a study of blood T cell repertoires in COVID-19. The repertoire was sequenced with immunoSEQ multiplex PCR; TCRdb's copy has only in-frame clones and lacks some. The sample lists 300,000 to 350,000 clones; roughly 88% were seen once. Sequencing was performed on PBMCs or T cells enriched from blood (not recorded which). The source of these receptors is a man aged 30 to 45 who had recovered from COVID-19.

This chain joins TRBV11-2 and TRBJ1-1; a possible D gene is TRBD1 (5 bases). The length of the CDR3 is 14 residues. Germline V CDR1 and CDR2: SGHAT, FQNNGV. V was shortened by 5 bases and J by 2 bases, with 12 bases between the two germline ends. The CDR3 is CASSGDLYNTEAFF. The CDR3 DNA follows: TGTGCCAGCAGCGGGGACTTATATAACACTGAAGCTTTCTTT. The variable domain in full, with the rest retrieved from reference TRBV11-2 and TRBJ1-1, is EAGVAQSPRYKIIEKRQSVAFWCNPISGHATLYWYQQILGQGPKLLIQFQNNGVVDDSQLPKDRFSAERLKGVDSTLKIQPAKLEDSAVYLCASSGDLYNTEAFFGQGTRLTVV.

The V gene is TRBV10-3, the J gene TRBJ2-7; TRBD1 matches 8 bases. The CDR3 has 14 amino acids. With 2 bases clipped from V and 7 bases from J, the junction kept 7 bases outside the gene matches. Per germline, CDR1 ENHRY and CDR2 SYGVKD. The CDR3 coding sequence is TGTGCCATCAGTGAGGACAGGGGTCGGCGGGAGCAGTACTTC. Its translation is CAISEDRGRREQYF.

J is TRBJ1-2 and V is TRBV7-9; D uncertain. Germline assignment: CDR1 SEHNR and CDR2 FQNEAQ (reference sequence). This CDR3 has 14 amino acids. Deletions cut 4 bases from V and 5 bases from J, with 14 bases between. The CDR3 nucleotides are TGTGCCAGCAGCTCTAGCGGGGTTTGGTATGGCTACACCTTC. Its translation: CASSSSGVWYGYTF.

The V call is TRBV30, the J call TRBJ1-1, with D possibly TRBD1 on 6 matching bases. V lost 4 bases to trimming and J lost 4 bases, with 13 bases between them. CDR3 length: 13 amino acids. From germline, CDR1 is GTSNPN and CDR2 SVGIG (reference sequence). The DNA of the CDR3 is TGTGCCTGGATGCTTAACAGGGCCACTGAAGCTTTCTTT. Its translation is CAWMLNRATEAFF. The full variable domain, its missing parts supplied by reference TRBV30 and TRBJ1-1, is SQTIHQWPATLVQPVGSPLSLECTVEGTSNPNLYWYRQAAGRGLQLLFYSVGIGQISSEVPQNLSASRPQDRQFILSSKKLLLSDSGFYLCAWMLNRATEAFFGQGTRLTVV.

The chain has TRBV3-1 (or the pseudogene TRBV3-2) and TRBJ1-2; D unclear. Per the germline V gene, CDR1 is LGHDT and CDR2 is YNNKEL (reference sequence). CDR3 length equals 15 residues. Deletions cut 0 bases from V and 8 bases from J, with 16 bases between. Here the CDR3 DNA reads TGTGCCAGCAGCCAAGACGTAGTCAAAACTCGGGGCTACACCTTC. Its protein product is CASSQDVVKTRGYTF.

J is TRBJ1-6 and V is TRBV28; no clear D gene. This CDR3 spans 15 amino acids. With 8 bases removed from V and 0 bases from J, the gap between germline ends came to 11 bases. Germline assignment: CDR1 MDHEN and CDR2 SYDVKM. CDR3 region: CASQQLSSYNSPLHF. For the CDR3, the DNA is TGTGCCAGCCAACAGCTCAGCTCCTATAATTCACCCCTCCACTTT. Filled out from reference TRBV28 and TRBJ1-6, the complete variable domain reads DVKVTQSSRYLVKRTGEKVFLECVQDMDHENMFWYRQDPGLGLRLIYFSYDVKMKEKGDIPEGYSVSREKKERFSLILESASTNQTSMYLCASQQLSSYNSPLHFGNGTRLTVT.

This clone came up once. The genes are TRBV28 and TRBJ2-1; possibly TRBD2 for D (6 bases). Germline V gives CDR1 MDHEN, CDR2 SYDVKM. This CDR3 contains 15 residues. V shed 4 bases and J shed 3 bases, with 13 bases lying between them. CDR3 bases: TGTGCCAGCAGTTCCGGGACTGTGGTCTACAATGAGCAGTTCTTC. Translating it yields CASSSGTVVYNEQFF.

The chain combines TRBV5-1 with TRBJ2-1; 9 bases align to TRBD2. The V gene end was trimmed by 3 bases and the J gene end by 5 bases; junction bases not matched to a gene: 6. This CDR3 is built from 15 residues. CDR1 SGHRS and CDR2 YFSETQ come from the germline V gene. CDR3 amino acids: CASSSGAGGNNEQFF. In DNA form, the CDR3 reads TGCGCCAGCAGCTCTGGTGCGGGGGGGAACAATGAGCAGTTCTTC.

This clone was counted once. The chain couples TRBV6-1 to TRBJ2-5; TRBD1 agrees at 9 bases. The CDR3 is made up of 15 amino acids. The ends lost 3 bases at V and 2 bases at J; junction bases unmatched: 4. Germline CDR1 is MNHNS and CDR2 is SASEGT. The CDR3 region has the DNA TGTGCCAGCAGTGACCAAGGGACAGGGCAAGAGACCCAGTACTTC. It translates to CASSDQGTGQETQYF.

V and J are TRBV5-6 and TRBJ1-1; TRBD1 aligns across 7 bases. CDR3 length: 15 amino acids. V gave up 2 bases and J gave up 7 bases; unmatched junction bases: 11. CDR1 is SGHDT and CDR2 is YYEEEE in the germline V gene. The CDR3 sequence: CASSFSDRIIGEAFF. CDR3 sequence (DNA): TGTGCCAGCAGCTTTTCGGACAGGATCATCGGTGAAGCTTTCTTT.

The J gene is TRBJ1-3, the V gene TRBV21-1. TRBV21-1 is noted as a pseudogene. This CDR3 contains 16 residues. The CDR3 sequence: CASSTRRASSGNTIYF. Written as DNA, the CDR3 is TGTGCCAGCAGCACGAGGAGAGCCAGCTCTGGAAACACCATATATTTT.

The V call is TRBV4-1, the J call TRBJ1-4; 7 nucleotides match TRBD1. In germline, CDR1 is MGHRA, CDR2 YSYEKL. The CDR3 is made up of 15 amino acids. Losses at the gene ends were 4 bases for V and 7 bases for J; bases not matched to a gene: 9. As DNA, the CDR3 is TGCGCCAGCAGCCTCGAACCGGGACAGAGTGAAAAACTGTTTTTT. Translating it yields CASSLEPGQSEKLFF.

The chain has TRBV7-9 and TRBJ1-4, with TRBD1 matching 7 bases. This CDR3 spans 16 amino acids. The germline CDR1 and CDR2 sequences are SEHNR and FQNEAQ (reference sequence). The junction had 6 bases not matched to a gene; V was cut back by 5 bases and J by 0 bases. CDR3 bases: TGTGCCAGCAGCCGCCAGGGGGGAGCAACTAATGAAAAACTGTTTTTT. Protein product: CASSRQGGATNEKLFF. Full variable domain (rest looked up from reference TRBV7-9 and TRBJ1-4): DTGVSQNPRHKITKRGQNVTFRCDPISEHNRLYWYRQTLGQGPEFLTYFQNEAQLEKSRLLSDRFSAERPKGSFSTLEIQRTEQGDSAMYLCASSRQGGATNEKLFFGSGTQLSVL.

This chain joins TRBV18 and TRBJ1-4, with TRBD1 identical over 7 bases. The germline gives CDR1 KGHSH, CDR2 LQKENI. With V trimmed by 2 bases and J by 4 bases, 1 base remained unmatched. The CDR3 runs to 14 residues. CDR3 in amino acids: CASSPRQGNEKLFF. The CDR3 nucleotides are TGTGCCAGCTCACCAAGACAGGGTAATGAAAAACTGTTTTTT.

The chain links TRBV30 to TRBJ1-2, with 7 bases matching TRBD1. The CDR3 sequence is 15 residues long. Trimming cost V 3 bases and J 1 base; bases outside gene matches: 8. Germline CDR1 GTSNPN, CDR2 SVGIG (reference sequence). The CDR3 DNA reads as TGTGCCTGGAGATCGGGACAGTCTTTTAACTATGGCTACACCTTC. This sequence encodes CAWRSGQSFNYGYTF.

V is TRBV12-3 or TRBV12-4 and J is TRBJ1-3, with D perhaps TRBD1 (5 bases). CDR3 size: 13 residues. Trimming removed 5 bases from V and 4 bases from J, with 9 bases in between. The CDR3, as DNA: TGTGCCAGCAGTGAGGGACTGGGAAACACCATATATTTT. It translates to CASSEGLGNTIYF.

The V call is TRBV12-3 or TRBV12-4, the J call TRBJ1-1; D is perhaps TRBD1 (6 bases). The CDR3 is 11 residues long. V was pared by 7 bases and J by 7 bases, with 10 bases between. CDR3 coding DNA: TGTGCCAGCACCGGACAGCGTGAAGCTTTCTTT. It encodes CASTGQREAFF.

This chain links TRBV24-1 with TRBJ2-5; D unresolved. The germline V gene has CDR1 KGHDR and CDR2 SFDVKD. This CDR3 spans 15 amino acids. V was shortened by 1 base and J by 5 bases, with 13 bases between the two germline ends. This CDR3 reads CATSDLSRGEETQYF. As DNA, the CDR3 is TGTGCCACCAGTGATTTAAGTAGAGGAGAGGAGACCCAGTACTTC.

This chain links TRBV9 with TRBJ1-2; possible D gene TRBD1, 5 bases. This CDR3 has 15 residues. In germline, CDR1 is SGDLS, CDR2 YYNGEE. V lost 3 bases, J lost 4 bases, and 16 bases lay in between. DNA for the CDR3: TGTGCCAGCAGCGCGAAAGGACAACCGATCTATGGCTACACCTTC. It codes for CASSAKGQPIYGYTF. Together with reference TRBV9 and TRBJ1-2, the CDR3 gives the full variable domain: DSGVTQTPKHLITATGQRVTLRCSPRSGDLSVYWYQQSLDQGLQFLIQYYNGEERAKGNILERFSAQQFPDLHSELNLSSLELGDSALYFCASSAKGQPIYGYTFGSGTRLTVV.

The rearrangement uses TRBV6-5 and TRBJ2-2; 9 bases map to TRBD1. This CDR3 is built from 15 residues. V was clipped by 7 bases and J by 5 bases; unmatched bases: 8. Per the germline V gene, CDR1 is MNHEY and CDR2 is SVGAGI. In DNA, the CDR3 is TGTGCCAGCATTAATACAGGGGGCCGGACCGGGGAGCTGTTTTTT. Encoded protein: CASINTGGRTGELFF.

J is TRBJ2-7 and V is TRBV3-1 (or the pseudogene TRBV3-2); no clear D. V was clipped by 4 bases and J by 3 bases, with 7 bases between them. Germline CDR1 reads LGHDT; CDR2 reads YNNKEL (reference sequence). The CDR3 runs to 12 residues. The CDR3 region is CASSLQYYEQYF. As DNA, the CDR3 is TGTGCCAGCAGCCTTCAGTACTACGAGCAGTACTTC.

The genes are TRBV28 and TRBJ1-5; D is perhaps TRBD1 (5 bases). This CDR3 has 15 residues. Germline V gives CDR1 MDHEN, CDR2 SYDVKM. Trimming left V 5 bases short and J 6 bases short, with 17 bases between. The CDR3 DNA reads TGTGCCAGCAGTCTCGAACCAGGGTGGCGTCAGCCCCAGCATTTT. It codes for CASSLEPGWRQPQHF.

The chain has TRBV6-5 and TRBJ1-2; D unresolved. CDR1 MNHEY and CDR2 SVGAGI come from the germline V gene. Trimming pared 5 bases from V and 3 bases from J, leaving 10 bases between. The CDR3 length is 13 residues. The CDR3 DNA reads TGTGCCAGCAGTAGAGACATACACTATGGCTACACCTTC. This translates into CASSRDIHYGYTF.